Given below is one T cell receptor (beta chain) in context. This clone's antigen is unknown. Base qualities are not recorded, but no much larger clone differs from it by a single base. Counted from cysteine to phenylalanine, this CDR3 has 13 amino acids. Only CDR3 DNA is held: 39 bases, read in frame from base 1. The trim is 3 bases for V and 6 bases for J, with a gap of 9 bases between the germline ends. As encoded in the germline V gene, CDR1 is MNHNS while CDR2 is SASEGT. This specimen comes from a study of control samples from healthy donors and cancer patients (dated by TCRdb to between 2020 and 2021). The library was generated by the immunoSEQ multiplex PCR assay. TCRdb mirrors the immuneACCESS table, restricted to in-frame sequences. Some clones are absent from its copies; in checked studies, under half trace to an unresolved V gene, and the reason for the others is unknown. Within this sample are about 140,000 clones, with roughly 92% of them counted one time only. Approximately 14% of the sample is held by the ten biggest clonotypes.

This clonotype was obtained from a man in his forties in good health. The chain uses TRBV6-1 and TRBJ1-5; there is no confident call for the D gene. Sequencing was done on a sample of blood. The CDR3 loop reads CASSETLGQPQHF. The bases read TGTGCCAGCAGTGAGACGCTTGGTCAGCCCCAGCATTTT.